This entry concerns a single T cell receptor (beta chain). Sequenced by immunoSEQ multiplex PCR; TCRdb stores in-frame clones only, minus some. Here the sample spans 55,000 to 80,000 clones, 95% to 98% being singletons. This CDR3 has 18 residues. The ends were cut back, 2 bases at V and 1 base at J, with 21 bases in the middle. Germline loops: CDR1 SGHRS, CDR2 YFSETQ. The data were obtained in a study of technical replicates of blood from several donors. This clonotype originated in a human donor in good health. The sample taken for sequencing was T cells isolated from PBMCs. The chain links TRBV5-1 to TRBJ1-2; D possibly corresponds to TRBD1 (6 bases). Here the CDR3 reads CASSLPQGEIPFNYGYTF. CDR3 nucleotides: TGCGCCAGCAGCTTACCACAGGGTGAAATTCCCTTTAACTATGGCTACACCTTC.